The 30 T cell receptor beta chains below all came from one sample that was sequenced in a study of T-cell memory formation after mild COVID-19. Each CDR3 protein gets one entry after TCRdb re-called the 5' RACE reads with MiXCR. The sample holds 300,000 to 400,000 distinct CDR3 sequences; approximately 15% are singletons and the top ten take under 25%. Sequencing was carried out using PBMCs or a T cell subset sorted from them (not recorded which). The receptors were gathered from a man between 18 and 29 years old who had mild COVID-19 (a few samples of this study predate the infection). Cell type and time point are not known.

This clonotype was picked up a small number of times. The chain couples TRBV5-1 to TRBJ2-1, with no clear D. The germline V and J ends were trimmed by 4 bases and 10 bases, with 15 bases remaining between them. The CDR3 consists of 13 residues. Germline CDR1 reads SGHRS; CDR2 reads YFSETQ. DNA for the CDR3: TGCGCCAGCAGCGCAGACTCCGTTGGGGAGCAGTTCTTC. It codes for CASSADSVGEQFF.

The chain couples TRBV4-2 to TRBJ2-3, with 7 bases aligning to TRBD1. J was trimmed by 5 bases and V by 4 bases; bases with no gene match: 9. The CDR3 totals 15 residues. The germline gives CDR1 LGHNA, CDR2 YNFKEQ. The CDR3 is CASSPIAGGIDTQYF. The CDR3 bases are TGTGCCAGCAGCCCCATAGCAGGGGGTATAGATACGCAGTATTTT.

The chain joins TRBV5-1 to TRBJ1-6, with D possibly TRBD1 on 6 matching bases. V lost 4 bases and J lost 7, with 15 bases in between. Germline V CDR1 and CDR2: SGHRS, YFSETQ. The CDR3 sequence is 15 residues long. Here the CDR3 reads CASSTTPGDNSPLHF. The CDR3 bases are TGCGCCAGCAGCACCACCCCAGGGGACAATTCACCCCTCCACTTT.

V usage is TRBV7-3 and J usage is TRBJ2-5; TRBD1 might be the D (5 bases). V lost 5 bases, J lost 4 bases, and 11 bases lay in between. The CDR3 has 13 amino acids. Looked up from germline, CDR1 is SGHTA and CDR2 is FQGTGA. CDR3: CASSLSGLETQYF. In DNA, the CDR3 is TGTGCCAGCAGCCTGTCAGGGCTAGAGACCCAGTACTTC.

The chain combines TRBV20-1 with TRBJ2-1; possibly TRBD1 for D (7 bases). This CDR3 has 16 residues. With 6 bases removed from V and 4 bases from J, the gap between germline ends came to 22 bases. Germline values: CDR1 DFQATT, CDR2 SNEGSKA (reference sequence). In DNA, the CDR3 is TGCAGTGCCCGGGCAGGCGGAGGGGGCTTGTACAATGAGCAGTTCTTC. It yields the protein CSARAGGGGLYNEQFF.

In DNA form, the CDR3 reads TGTGCCAGCAGCACACCGACAGGGGCCAAAAACATTCAGTACTTC. Protein: CASSTPTGAKNIQYF. The V gene is TRBV7-3, the J gene TRBJ2-4, with TRBD1 matching 7 bases. CDR1 is SGHTA and CDR2 is FQGTGA in the germline V gene. V dropped 5 bases and J dropped 1; count of bases not matched to a gene: 5. The CDR3 has 15 amino acids.

This clonotype was found many times. The J gene is TRBJ1-6, the V gene TRBV6-5; 7 nucleotides match TRBD1. The CDR3 runs 14 residues. Losses at the gene ends were 6 bases for V and 7 bases for J; bases not matched to a gene: 6. Germline loops: CDR1 MNHEY, CDR2 SVGAGI. The CDR3 protein is CASRPTGRNSPLHF. CDR3 DNA sequence: TGTGCCAGCAGACCGACAGGGAGGAATTCACCCCTCCACTTT.

This clonotype was seen at least ten times. The genes are TRBV3-1 and TRBJ2-7; maybe TRBD2 (6 bases). The V gene lost 4 bases and the J gene lost 5 bases, with 15 bases spanning the gap. This CDR3 region has 14 residues. Germline CDR1 reads LGHDT; CDR2 reads YNNKEL (reference sequence). The CDR3 bases are TGTGCCAGCAGCCGCGGGAACGGCGGAGACGAGCAGTACGTC. It translates to CASSRGNGGDEQYV.

The chain uses TRBV4-3 and TRBJ1-2; D unresolved. The germline V gene has CDR1 LGHNA and CDR2 YSLEER. This CDR3 contains 12 residues. The V gene lost 4 bases and the J gene lost 10 bases, with 13 bases spanning the gap. CDR3 in DNA: TGCGCCAGCAGCCGCTCAAGAGACCTCTACACCTTC. This translates into CASSRSRDLYTF.

The chain links TRBV29-1 to TRBJ1-3; D gene unclear. Germline V gene lookup returns CDR1 SQVTM and CDR2 ANQGSEA. This CDR3 is built from 14 residues. V dropped 4 bases and J dropped 3 bases, with 13 bases sitting between them. The CDR3 DNA is TGCAGCGTTGTGTTTCTGGAGATTGGAAACACCATATATTTT. The encoded protein is CSVVFLEIGNTIYF.

This clonotype was recorded at least ten times. The chain uses TRBV10-3 and TRBJ2-7; 10 positions match TRBD2. CDR1 is ENHRY, CDR2 SYGVKD, per germline. This CDR3 has 17 residues. V trimming: 0 bases; J trimming: 0 bases; junction bases outside the gene matches: 5. In DNA, the CDR3 is TGTGCCATCAGTGAGTCGCTAGCGGGGGACCACTCCTACGAGCAGTACTTC. Translation gives CAISESLAGDHSYEQYF.

This rearrangement joins TRBV5-6 to TRBJ1-2; D remains unclear. The germline V gene has CDR1 SGHDT and CDR2 YYEEEE. V lost 4 bases, J lost 1 base, and 11 bases lay in between. The CDR3 totals 14 residues. The CDR3 is CASSPRIYNYGYTF. The CDR3 DNA follows: TGTGCCAGCAGCCCGAGGATCTATAACTATGGCTACACCTTC.

This clonotype has only a few counts. The chain joins TRBV12-3 or TRBV12-4 to TRBJ2-2, with 9 nucleotides matching TRBD1. Trimming took 8 bases from V and 1 from J; bases not matched to a gene: 5. The length of the CDR3 is 15 residues. CDR3 sequence reads: CASRDRALNTGELFF. The DNA of the CDR3 is TGTGCCAGCCGGGACAGGGCGTTGAACACCGGGGAGCTGTTTTTT.

V and J are TRBV3-1 and TRBJ1-2; D uncertain. V was shortened by 1 base and J by 8 bases, with 14 bases between the two germline ends. This CDR3 is 14 amino acids long. Germline CDR1 and CDR2: LGHDT and YNNKEL (reference sequence). The CDR3 nucleotides read TGTGCCAGCAGCCAAGCGTCGGAGGACGACGGCTACACCTTC. Encoded protein: CASSQASEDDGYTF.

This clonotype has just a few counts. The CDR3 here is CASSLALTYEQYF. CDR3 DNA sequence: TGTGCCAGCAGCTTAGCGCTGACCTACGAGCAGTACTTC. The V gene is TRBV7-8, the J gene TRBJ2-7; no clear D gene. The length of the CDR3 is 13 residues. The ends were cut back, 0 bases at V and 2 bases at J, with 5 bases in the middle. The germline CDR1 and CDR2 sequences are SGHVS and FQNEAQ.

V and J are TRBV5-1 and TRBJ1-1, with 7 bases fitting TRBD1. CDR1 is SGHRS and CDR2 is YFSETQ in the germline V gene. V shed 4 bases and J 4 bases; nucleotides not matched to a gene: 10. The CDR3 extends over 15 amino acids. The CDR3 DNA follows: TGCGCCAGCAGCGTGGGAAGGGGGCTAGGCACTGAAGCTTTCTTT. Its translation: CASSVGRGLGTEAFF.

The chain uses TRBV9 and TRBJ1-1; D is uncertain. The germline V gene encodes CDR1 SGDLS and CDR2 YYNGEE. The V and J ends lost 4 bases and 1 base respectively, with 8 bases between them. The CDR3 is 13 residues long. CDR3 coding DNA: TGTGCCAGCAGCCCGACGTCGAACACTGAAGCTTTCTTT. This gives the protein CASSPTSNTEAFF.

This clonotype occurred a few times. The chain couples TRBV5-1 to TRBJ2-1, with a tentative D call TRBD2 (6 bases). With 4 bases removed from V and 2 bases from J, the gap between germline ends came to 16 bases. CDR3 length: 16 amino acids. The germline V gene has CDR1 SGHRS and CDR2 YFSETQ. The CDR3 nucleotides are TGCGCCAGCAGCCCTACACCACGGGAGACCTACAATGAGCAGTTCTTC. Amino acid sequence: CASSPTPRETYNEQFF.

This chain joins TRBV15 and TRBJ1-6; D gene uncertain. V was shortened by 0 bases and J by 9 bases, with 15 bases between the two germline ends. The V gene's germline CDR1 is LNHNV and CDR2 YYDKDF (reference sequence). The CDR3 covers 16 residues. CDR3 amino acids: CATSRDRADVGSPLHF. DNA for the CDR3: TGTGCCACCAGCAGAGATCGGGCAGATGTAGGTTCACCCCTCCACTTT. Full variable domain (remainder filled in from reference TRBV15 and TRBJ1-6): DAMVIQNPRYQVTQFGKPVTLSCSQTLNHNVMYWYQQKSSQAPKLLFHYYDKDFNNEADTPDNFQSRRPNTSFCFLDIRSPGLGDTAMYLCATSRDRADVGSPLHFGNGTRLTVT.

The chain uses TRBV6-6 and TRBJ2-5; TRBD2 agrees at 11 bases. CDR1 is MNHNY, CDR2 SVGAGI, per germline (reference sequence). The V gene end was trimmed by 6 bases and the J gene end by 5 bases; junction bases not matched to a gene: 5. The CDR3 runs to 14 residues. In DNA, the CDR3 is TGTGCCAGCAGCATTAGCGGGGGGGGTGAGACCCAGTACTTC. It codes for CASSISGGGETQYF.

The chain carries TRBV5-1 and TRBJ2-1, with 9 positions matching TRBD1. Germline lookup yields CDR1 SGHRS and CDR2 YFSETQ. With 3 bases clipped from V and 7 bases from J, the junction kept 8 bases outside the gene matches. The CDR3 is 15 amino acids. The CDR3 loop is CASSWEAQGANEQFF. The DNA of the CDR3 is TGCGCCAGCAGCTGGGAGGCACAGGGGGCGAATGAGCAGTTCTTC. The variable domain in full, completed from reference TRBV5-1 and TRBJ2-1, reads KAGVTQTPRYLIKTRGQQVTLSCSPISGHRSVSWYQQTPGQGLQFLFEYFSETQRNKGNFPGRFSGRQFSNSRSEMNVSTLELGDSALYLCASSWEAQGANEQFFGPGTRLTVL.

This clonotype appeared a few times. V is TRBV4-3 and J is TRBJ2-3, with D unclear. Germline V gene sequence: CDR1 LGHNA, CDR2 YSLEER. The V gene lost 0 bases and the J gene lost 5 bases, with 12 bases spanning the gap. The CDR3 length is 15 residues. CDR3 sequence: CASSQEGRALDTQYF. The DNA of the CDR3 is TGCGCCAGCAGCCAAGAAGGAAGGGCCCTAGATACGCAGTATTTT.

The table lists this clonotype with a count of one. The chain combines TRBV7-3 with TRBJ2-7; D not certain. The CDR3 consists of 15 residues. Germline CDR1 SGHTA, CDR2 FQGTGA. The V gene lost 1 base and the J gene lost 6 bases, with 16 bases spanning the gap. CDR3 sequence reads: CASSLSPERNGEQYF. As DNA, the CDR3 is TGTGCCAGCAGCTTAAGCCCCGAACGTAACGGCGAGCAGTACTTC. The full variable domain, rest sourced from reference TRBV7-3 and TRBJ2-7, is GAGVSQTPSNKVTEKGKYVELRCDPISGHTALYWYRQSLGQGPEFLIYFQGTGAADDSGLPNDRFFAVRPEGSVSTLKIQRTERGDSAVYLCASSLSPERNGEQYFGPGTRLTVT.

The V call is TRBV11-2, the J call TRBJ2-1; D tentatively fits TRBD1 or TRBD2 (5 bases each). In germline, CDR1 is SGHAT, CDR2 FQNNGV. The CDR3 is 15 residues long. V was clipped by 5 bases and J by 3 bases, with 14 bases between them. Here the CDR3 DNA reads TGTGCCAGCAGCCTAATTCGGGGCTACTACAATGAGCAGTTCTTC. Translated, it gives CASSLIRGYYNEQFF.

This clonotype was counted at least ten times. The chain has TRBV5-1 and TRBJ1-1; no firm D call. V was cut by 0 bases and J by 0 bases, with 9 bases left in between. CDR3 size: 15 residues. From germline, CDR1 is SGHRS and CDR2 YFSETQ. The CDR3 bases are TGCGCCAGCAGCTTGGGATTGACTGTGAACACTGAAGCTTTCTTT. Translating gives CASSLGLTVNTEAFF. The full variable domain, completed using reference TRBV5-1 and TRBJ1-1, is KAGVTQTPRYLIKTRGQQVTLSCSPISGHRSVSWYQQTPGQGLQFLFEYFSETQRNKGNFPGRFSGRQFSNSRSEMNVSTLELGDSALYLCASSLGLTVNTEAFFGQGTRLTVV.

The gene calls are TRBV6-5 and TRBJ1-2; 7 bases fit TRBD1. The CDR3 loop spans 15 amino acids. The ends lost 5 bases at V and 4 bases at J; junction bases unmatched: 10. The V gene's germline CDR1 is MNHEY and CDR2 SVGAGI. The CDR3 DNA is TGTGCCAGCAGTCTTCAGACAGGGCTCGGCTATGGCTACACCTTC. Translated, it gives CASSLQTGLGYGYTF.

The chain recombines TRBV11-2 with TRBJ2-2; D not certain. This CDR3 contains 13 residues. Looked up from germline, CDR1 is SGHAT and CDR2 is FQNNGV. Deletions cut 6 bases from V and 4 bases from J, with 9 bases between. The CDR3 nucleotides are TGTGCCAGCAGGGGGTCAGTCACCGGGGAGCTGTTTTTT. It encodes CASRGSVTGELFF.

The chain combines TRBV20-1 with TRBJ2-5, with TRBD1 identical over 7 bases. Germline values: CDR1 DFQATT, CDR2 SNEGSKA (reference sequence). The CDR3 length is 14 residues. V was clipped by 3 bases and J by 6 bases; unmatched bases: 10. The CDR3 coding sequence is TGCAGTGCTAGTGGGGACAGTCGCGTACAGACCCAGTACTTC. Protein product: CSASGDSRVQTQYF.

V is TRBV5-4 and J is TRBJ2-7; TRBD1 or TRBD2 may be the D gene (6 bases each). V lost 5 bases, J lost 3 bases, and 18 bases lay in between. This CDR3 is built from 15 residues. Germline V gene lookup returns CDR1 SGHNT and CDR2 YYREEE (reference sequence). CDR3 sequence (DNA): TGTGCCAGCAGGTTTGGACCGGGGGACAACTACGAGCAGTACGTC. This sequence encodes CASRFGPGDNYEQYV.

This clonotype was detected a few times. The gene calls are TRBV4-1 and TRBJ2-7; perhaps D is TRBD1 or TRBD2 (5 bases each). The germline CDR1 and CDR2 sequences are MGHRA and YSYEKL. CDR3 size: 17 residues. Trimming removed 1 base from V and 3 bases from J, with 19 bases in between. The CDR3 DNA sequence: TGCGCCAGCAGCCAAGTTGCTAAGCCTGGGGGTCTCTACGAGCAGTACTTC. Translating gives CASSQVAKPGGLYEQYF.